One and the same sample provided the 9 T cell receptor beta chains below, sequenced in a study of identical twins' blood T cells. MiXCR, run by TCRdb on the 5' RACE reads, gives a single entry per CDR3 protein. The sample has about 370,000 distinct CDR3 sequences; roughly 31% are singletons. The sample consisted of PBMCs. These receptors were taken from a woman between 18 and 50 years old in good health.

The chain has TRBV13 and TRBJ1-5, with D maybe TRBD1 (5 bases). Deletions cut 3 bases from V and 5 bases from J, with 11 bases between. The CDR3 runs to 14 residues. Per the germline V gene, CDR1 is PRHDT and CDR2 is FYEKMQ (reference sequence). The CDR3 loop is CASSFGQRDQPQHF. In nucleotides, the CDR3 is TGTGCCAGCAGCTTCGGACAAAGGGATCAGCCCCAGCATTTT.

V is TRBV11-2 and J is TRBJ2-1; no clear D. Trimming stripped 5 bases from V and 9 bases from J, with 8 bases between. This CDR3 contains 11 residues. Germline loops: CDR1 SGHAT, CDR2 FQNNGV. CDR3 region: CASSPSIEQFF. The CDR3 nucleotides read TGTGCCAGCAGCCCCAGTATTGAGCAGTTCTTC.

The V and J genes are TRBV20-1 and TRBJ1-5; unclear D gene. CDR1 is DFQATT, CDR2 SNEGSKA, per germline (reference sequence). V shed 5 bases and J shed 7 bases, with 15 bases lying between them. The CDR3 spans 13 residues. CDR3 in DNA: TGCAGTGCTGAGGAGGGCAGAATGCAGCCCCAGCATTTT. It specifies CSAEEGRMQPQHF.

This chain links TRBV19 with TRBJ1-4, with 7 bases fitting TRBD1. Germline V gives CDR1 LNHDA, CDR2 SQIVND (reference sequence). The CDR3 is 16 amino acids. V dropped 5 bases and J dropped 3; count of bases not matched to a gene: 9. The CDR3 DNA follows: TGTGCCAGTAGTCCCGGACAGGCGCGGTCTAATGAAAAACTGTTTTTT. Protein sequence: CASSPGQARSNEKLFF. The variable domain in full, completed from reference TRBV19 and TRBJ1-4, reads DGGITQSPKYLFRKEGQNVTLSCEQNLNHDAMYWYRQDPGQGLRLIYYSQIVNDFQKGDIAEGYSVSREKKESFPLTVTSAQKNPTAFYLCASSPGQARSNEKLFFGSGTQLSVL.

The DNA of the CDR3 is TGTGCCAGCAGTTTCGGAGCGGAGCAGTTCTTC. Its translation: CASSFGAEQFF. The J gene is TRBJ2-1, the V gene TRBV27; D is uncertain. This CDR3 has 11 residues. Germline loops: CDR1 MNHEY, CDR2 SMNVEV (reference sequence). Trimming removed 3 bases at V and 10 bases at J, with 7 bases between.

This clonotype appeared many times. The V gene is TRBV12-3 or TRBV12-4, the J gene TRBJ1-5; no clear D. The CDR3 totals 11 residues. Trimming cost V 5 bases and J 7 bases, with 6 bases left between them. This chain's CDR3 is CASSAGQPQHF. DNA for the CDR3: TGTGCCAGCAGTGCCGGCCAGCCCCAGCATTTT.

The rearrangement links TRBV9 to TRBJ2-1; D unclear. This CDR3 region has 12 residues. Germline CDR1 SGDLS, CDR2 YYNGEE. V was clipped by 3 bases and J by 2 bases, with 3 bases between them. This chain's CDR3 is CASSAAYNEQFF. The CDR3 DNA reads as TGTGCCAGCAGCGCCGCCTACAATGAGCAGTTCTTC.

The chain has TRBV9 and TRBJ1-1, with D uncertain. The CDR3 length is 16 residues. Germline V gives CDR1 SGDLS, CDR2 YYNGEE. Trimming took 1 base from V and 3 from J, leaving 16 bases between them. Written as DNA, the CDR3 is TGTGCCAGCAGCGTAAGTCGTAGCTTTGAGGACACTGAAGCTTTCTTT. This sequence encodes CASSVSRSFEDTEAFF. Looking up the rest from reference TRBV9 and TRBJ1-1 gives the full variable domain: DSGVTQTPKHLITATGQRVTLRCSPRSGDLSVYWYQQSLDQGLQFLIQYYNGEERAKGNILERFSAQQFPDLHSELNLSSLELGDSALYFCASSVSRSFEDTEAFFGQGTRLTVV.

V is TRBV2 and J is TRBJ1-5; D is uncertain. Per the germline V gene, CDR1 is SNHLY and CDR2 is FYNNEI. The CDR3 spans 14 residues. The germline V and J ends were trimmed by 2 bases and 3 bases, with 8 bases remaining between them. CDR3 sequence reads: CASSEFGSNQPQHF. CDR3 DNA: TGTGCCAGCAGTGAATTTGGGTCCAATCAGCCCCAGCATTTT.